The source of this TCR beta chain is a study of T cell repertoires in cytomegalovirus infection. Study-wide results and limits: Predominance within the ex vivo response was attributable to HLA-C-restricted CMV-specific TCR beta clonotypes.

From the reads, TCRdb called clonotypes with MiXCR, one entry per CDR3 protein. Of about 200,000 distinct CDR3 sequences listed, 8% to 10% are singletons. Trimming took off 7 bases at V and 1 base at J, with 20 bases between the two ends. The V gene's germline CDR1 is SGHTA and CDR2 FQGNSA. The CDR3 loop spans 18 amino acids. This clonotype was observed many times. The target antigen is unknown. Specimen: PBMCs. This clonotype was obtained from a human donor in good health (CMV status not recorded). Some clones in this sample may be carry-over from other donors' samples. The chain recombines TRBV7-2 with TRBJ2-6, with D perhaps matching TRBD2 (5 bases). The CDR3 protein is CASNPTFPLGSGANVLTF. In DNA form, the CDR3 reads TGTGCCAGCAACCCCACATTCCCACTAGGTTCTGGGGCCAACGTCCTGACTTTC.